This T cell receptor (beta chain) was captured by sequencing in a study of blood T cell repertoires in COVID-19. Assay: immunoSEQ multiplex PCR; the TCRdb copy retains only in-frame clones and omits some. Counted here are around 300,000 clones, about 90% occurring once; the ten biggest clones make up about 5%. V lost 7 bases, J lost 5 bases, and 17 bases lay in between. This CDR3 has 15 amino acids. CDR1 MDHEN and CDR2 SYDVKM come from the germline V gene. This chain joins TRBV28 and TRBJ1-4, with D possibly being TRBD1 (5 bases). The sequence was collected from a woman in her 30s who had recovered from COVID-19. Sequencing input: PBMCs or T cells enriched from blood (not recorded which). The CDR3 bases are TGTGCCAGCACCACTTTTGGGGGGTCGAATGAAAAACTGTTTTTT. As protein: CASTTFGGSNEKLFF.